These 26 T cell receptor beta chains were sequenced from one sample in a study of identical twins. TCRdb used MiXCR to reprocess the 5' RACE reads, holding one entry per CDR3 protein. The data show about 470,000 distinct CDR3 sequences, 24% seen once. This same sample was also part of a study on T cells expressing NK-cell markers.

Sequencing was performed on CD4+ T cells sorted from blood. These receptors were collected from a woman between 18 and 29 years old in good health.

The chain carries TRBV20-1 and TRBJ2-7; D is uncertain. CDR3 size: 14 residues. The germline CDR1 and CDR2 sequences are DFQATT and SNEGSKA (reference sequence). V was cut by 0 bases and J by 0 bases, with 9 bases left in between. The CDR3 sequence is CSARDPARSYEQYF. CDR3 coding DNA: TGCAGTGCTAGAGATCCGGCCCGCTCCTACGAGCAGTACTTC.

This clonotype was detected only a few times. This sequence joins TRBV10-3 and TRBJ2-7; TRBD1 matches 7 bases. The V segment lost 4 bases and the J segment 5 bases; nucleotides outside the gene matches: 8. CDR3 length: 14 residues. Germline CDR1 ENHRY, CDR2 SYGVKD. In nucleotides, the CDR3 is TGTGCCATCAGTGCACCTACAGGGGCCCACGAGCAGTACTTC. It is translated as CAISAPTGAHEQYF.

This clonotype was seen a few times. The chain recombines TRBV9 with TRBJ2-1; TRBD2 matches 10 bases. Looked up from germline, CDR1 is SGDLS and CDR2 is YYNGEE. The CDR3 runs to 16 residues. The junction had 6 bases not matched to a gene; V was cut back by 4 bases and J by 2 bases. CDR3 sequence: CASSLLTSGAYNEQFF. CDR3 bases: TGTGCCAGCAGCCTCTTAACTAGCGGGGCCTACAATGAGCAGTTCTTC.

The V gene is TRBV7-8, the J gene TRBJ1-1; D is undetermined. Germline CDR1 SGHVS, CDR2 FQNEAQ. Trimming shortened V by 1 base and J by 0 bases, and 9 bases separated the two germline ends. CDR3 length: 15 residues. The CDR3 is CASSLVPSMNTEAFF. In DNA, the CDR3 is TGTGCCAGCAGCTTAGTACCGAGCATGAACACTGAAGCTTTCTTT.

The rearrangement joins TRBV9 to TRBJ2-7; TRBD1 might be the D (6 bases). V shed 3 bases and J shed 7 bases, with 20 bases lying between them. This CDR3 comprises 15 residues. Per germline, CDR1 SGDLS and CDR2 YYNGEE. CDR3 coding DNA: TGTGCCAGCAGCGCCGCCCCCGACAGGTCGGGGGAGCAGTACTTC. Its protein is CASSAAPDRSGEQYF. Full variable domain (rest looked up from reference TRBV9 and TRBJ2-7): DSGVTQTPKHLITATGQRVTLRCSPRSGDLSVYWYQQSLDQGLQFLIQYYNGEERAKGNILERFSAQQFPDLHSELNLSSLELGDSALYFCASSAAPDRSGEQYFGPGTRLTVT.

The chain couples TRBV3-1 to TRBJ2-1, with 9 bases lining up with TRBD2. V lost 2 bases, J lost 7 bases, and 12 bases stayed unmatched. Germline assignment: CDR1 LGHDT and CDR2 YNNKEL (reference sequence). This CDR3 comprises 17 residues. CDR3 sequence: CASSQIGSSGRENEQFF. The CDR3 DNA sequence: TGTGCCAGCAGCCAAATTGGTAGTAGCGGGAGAGAGAATGAGCAGTTCTTC.

The chain links TRBV10-3 to TRBJ2-3, with D perhaps given as TRBD1 or TRBD2 (5 bases each). Germline V gives CDR1 ENHRY, CDR2 SYGVKD. This CDR3 has 14 residues. V lost 6 bases, J lost 0 bases, and 10 bases lay in between. The CDR3 protein is CAIRFRDSTDTQYF. The CDR3 nucleotides read TGTGCCATCAGGTTCCGGGACAGCACAGATACGCAGTATTTT.

The chain links TRBV12-3 or TRBV12-4 to TRBJ2-1; 11 nucleotides agree with TRBD2. Trimming at V came to 5 bases and at J to 3 bases, leaving 6 bases not matched to a gene. The CDR3 has 16 amino acids. CDR3 DNA sequence: TGTGCCAGCAGTACTCGGGGGACTAGCGGCTACAATGAGCAGTTCTTC. This translates into CASSTRGTSGYNEQFF.

The chain carries TRBV11-3 and TRBJ2-1; no reliable D call. CDR3 length: 14 amino acids. Trimming took 5 bases from V and 8 from J, leaving 16 bases between them. Germline V CDR1 and CDR2: SGHNT, YENEEA. CDR3 DNA sequence: TGTGCCAGCAGCCTACGCTTAGATGAGCATGAGCAGTTCTTC. It encodes CASSLRLDEHEQFF.

In this sample, this clonotype turned up a few times. This sequence joins TRBV5-1 and TRBJ2-1; weak D call: TRBD2 (7 bases). The ends were cut back, 2 bases at V and 7 bases at J, with 22 bases in the middle. CDR1 is SGHRS, CDR2 YFSETQ, per germline. The CDR3 length is 17 residues. This CDR3 is CASSLGGSSIRGNEQFF. The CDR3 region has the DNA TGCGCCAGCAGCTTAGGCGGGAGCTCCATCAGGGGAAATGAGCAGTTCTTC. Combining the CDR3 with reference TRBV5-1 and TRBJ2-1 gives the whole variable domain KAGVTQTPRYLIKTRGQQVTLSCSPISGHRSVSWYQQTPGQGLQFLFEYFSETQRNKGNFPGRFSGRQFSNSRSEMNVSTLELGDSALYLCASSLGGSSIRGNEQFFGPGTRLTVL.

Only a few counts were recorded for this clonotype. This chain uses TRBV15 with TRBJ2-1; 7 bases match TRBD2. The germline V gene encodes CDR1 LNHNV and CDR2 YYDKDF (reference sequence). This CDR3 has 16 amino acids. Unmatched junction bases numbered 13, after V lost 3 bases and J lost 8 bases. CDR3 sequence reads: CATSSVGGGPRDEQFF. The CDR3 region has the DNA TGTGCCACCAGCAGCGTTGGGGGAGGGCCCCGAGATGAGCAGTTCTTC.

The chain uses TRBV10-3 and TRBJ1-1; D is undetermined. The CDR3 length is 11 residues. V was cut by 7 bases and J by 3 bases, with 6 bases left in between. Germline CDR1 reads ENHRY; CDR2 reads SYGVKD. As DNA, the CDR3 is TGTGCCATCAAGAAGGACACTGAAGCTTTCTTT. Its translation is CAIKKDTEAFF.

The chain carries TRBV20-1 and TRBJ2-7, with TRBD2 matching over 11 bases. The germline gives CDR1 DFQATT, CDR2 SNEGSKA (reference sequence). V shed 4 bases, J shed 4 bases, and the junction held 9 bases outside the gene matches. The CDR3 covers 15 residues. Here the CDR3 reads CSANPTGTSGYEQYF. In DNA form, the CDR3 reads TGCAGTGCTAACCCTACAGGGACTAGCGGTTACGAGCAGTACTTC.

This chain links TRBV4-3 with TRBJ2-2; D may be TRBD2 (6 bases). The CDR3 runs 14 residues. Germline CDR1 LGHNA, CDR2 YSLEER. V was shortened by 3 bases and J by 8 bases, with 13 bases between the two germline ends. As DNA, the CDR3 is TGCGCCAGCAGCCAGGGGACTTCTTGGGGGGAGCTGTTTTTT. Encoded protein: CASSQGTSWGELFF.

The table lists this clonotype with a few counts. V and J are TRBV3-1 and TRBJ2-1; TRBD2 might be the D (6 bases). This CDR3 region has 16 residues. With 1 base removed from V and 4 bases from J, the gap between germline ends came to 14 bases. CDR1 and CDR2 (germline): LGHDT, YNNKEL (reference sequence). CDR3 in amino acids: CASSQVPGSRYNEQFF. The CDR3 region has the DNA TGTGCCAGCAGCCAAGTTCCCGGGAGTAGGTACAATGAGCAGTTCTTC.

This clonotype has ten or more counts. V is TRBV18 and J is TRBJ2-5, with TRBD2 as a possible D gene (6 bases). Looked up from germline, CDR1 is KGHSH and CDR2 is LQKENI. CDR3 length: 13 amino acids. Trimming removed 8 bases from V and 5 bases from J, with 15 bases in between. CDR3 coding DNA: TGTGCCAGCAGCCCGGGACTGGGGGAGACCCAGTACTTC. This codes for CASSPGLGETQYF.

This clonotype was seen more than once but under ten times. V usage is TRBV6-2 or TRBV6-3 and J usage is TRBJ2-5; perhaps TRBD1 as D (5 bases). Germline CDR1 MNHEY, CDR2 SVGEGT. Trimming removed 5 bases at V and 5 bases at J, with 18 bases between. The CDR3 covers 15 residues. For the CDR3, the DNA is TGTGCCAGCAGTCTCAGGGTTTCTCTTACGGAGACCCAGTACTTC. Translated: CASSLRVSLTETQYF.

The genes are TRBV3-1 and TRBJ1-2; D is perhaps TRBD1 (5 bases). CDR3 size: 17 residues. Between the trimmed V and J ends, which lost 1 base and 5 bases, there was a span of 20 bases. Germline V gives CDR1 LGHDT, CDR2 YNNKEL (reference sequence). Written as DNA, the CDR3 is TGTGCCAGCAGCCAAGGACCCCAGGGAATCCTTCGATATGGCTACACCTTC. Its protein product is CASSQGPQGILRYGYTF.

This clonotype has a single count. The chain recombines TRBV6-5 with TRBJ2-7; TRBD2 matches 10 bases. The germline gives CDR1 MNHEY, CDR2 SVGAGI. CDR3 length: 15 residues. V shed 6 bases, J shed 6 bases, and the junction held 11 bases outside the gene matches. DNA of the CDR3: TGTGCCAGCAGCTTGCTCTCTAGCGGGAGAGGCGAGCAGTACTTC. It codes for CASSLLSSGRGEQYF.

The chain recombines TRBV5-1 with TRBJ2-7; TRBD1 matches at 7 bases. V dropped 0 bases and J dropped 4; count of bases not matched to a gene: 7. From germline, CDR1 is SGHRS and CDR2 YFSETQ. The CDR3 extends over 15 amino acids. The CDR3 DNA reads as TGCGCCAGCAGCTTGGAAATCGGGACAGCTTACGAGCAGTACTTC. Protein sequence: CASSLEIGTAYEQYF.

There are a few counts of this clonotype. The chain employs TRBV29-1 and TRBJ2-7; possibly TRBD1 for D (5 bases). CDR1 SQVTM and CDR2 ANQGSEA come from the germline V gene. The ends were cut back, 0 bases at V and 6 bases at J, with 9 bases in the middle. CDR3 length: 12 amino acids. The CDR3 sequence: CSVEDRGSEQYF. The CDR3 bases are TGCAGCGTTGAAGATAGGGGTAGCGAGCAGTACTTC.

This chain uses TRBV11-3 with TRBJ2-5, with 9 bases lining up with TRBD1. The J segment lost 7 bases and the V segment lost 7 bases, leaving 13 bases of the junction unmatched. The CDR3 sequence is 15 residues long. CDR1 SGHNT and CDR2 YENEEA come from the germline V gene. The CDR3 DNA reads TGTGCCAGCACCAATTCGGGGGGACAGGGAGGGACCCAGTACTTC. Its protein product is CASTNSGGQGGTQYF.

V usage is TRBV6-5 and J usage is TRBJ2-7, with TRBD2 as a possible D gene (5 bases). Germline V lookup: CDR1 MNHEY, CDR2 SVGAGI. The V end lost 5 bases, the J end lost 2 bases, and 13 bases lay between the germline ends. CDR3 length equals 14 residues. Written as DNA, the CDR3 is TGTGCCAGCAGTACCTCGGGATTCCCCTACGAGCAGTACTTC. This sequence encodes CASSTSGFPYEQYF.

There are many counts of this clonotype. The rearrangement links TRBV10-3 to TRBJ2-5; D gene ambiguous. Germline lookup yields CDR1 ENHRY and CDR2 SYGVKD. The CDR3 is 12 amino acids. V lost 2 bases, J lost 5 bases, and 6 bases lay in between. The CDR3 sequence: CAISETRETQYF. CDR3 nucleotides: TGTGCCATCAGTGAGACCCGGGAGACCCAGTACTTC.

This rearrangement joins TRBV5-1 to TRBJ2-3; 7 bases align to TRBD1. The V gene's germline CDR1 is SGHRS and CDR2 YFSETQ. Trimming removed 5 bases from V and 2 bases from J; junction bases left unmatched: 5. The CDR3 is 14 amino acids. The CDR3 DNA sequence: TGCGCCAGCAGTGTGACAGGGAACACAGATACGCAGTATTTT. It specifies CASSVTGNTDTQYF.

This chain uses TRBV20-1 with TRBJ2-3, with 9 positions matching TRBD2. V lost 0 bases and J lost 3; bases outside the gene matches: 7. Germline V gene lookup returns CDR1 DFQATT and CDR2 SNEGSKA (reference sequence). This CDR3 region has 16 residues. The CDR3 DNA sequence: TGCAGTGCTAGAGATCGGATGGCGGGAGGGACAGATACGCAGTATTTT. Amino acids: CSARDRMAGGTDTQYF.